This T cell receptor (beta chain) is drawn from a study of cytomegalovirus exposure and HLA in healthy donors. Study-wide context: Unique TCRs from HLA-typed donors, around 79 million of them, were held in an early data release. Study-level findings and limits: Three of the chains that were CMV-associated were confirmed in vitro to be specific for CMV antigens. 16,951 TCR beta sequences were associated with HLA alleles at 0.05 false discovery rate in a later analysis. Clonal expansion was found to be greater in HLA-associated TCR beta chains than in equally common others in a later analysis.

As concerns this clone: Its antigen remains unknown.

The PCR used 60 Vbeta and 13 Jbeta primers. Using immunoSEQ multiplex PCR, the repertoire was profiled, and TCRdb retains in-frame clones only, with some absent. Of tens of thousands of clones in the sample, around 79% are singletons; the top ten hold 4.6%. This CDR3 spans 16 amino acids. V gave up 1 base and J gave up 0 bases, with 9 bases separating them. Germline CDR1 reads SGHVS; CDR2 reads FQNEAQ. Sequences were obtained from PBMCs. The rearrangement uses TRBV7-8 and TRBJ2-2; D possibly corresponds to TRBD1 (5 bases). The sequence came from a woman between 40 and 50 years old in good health and CMV-seropositive. CDR3 amino acids: CASSLVTVANTGELFF. DNA for the CDR3: TGTGCCAGCAGCTTAGTGACAGTAGCGAACACCGGGGAGCTGTTTTTT.